These 20 T cell receptor beta chains were all obtained from the same sample, sequenced in a study of cytomegalovirus exposure and HLA in healthy donors. With 60 Vbeta and 13 Jbeta primers, the PCR was carried out. The repertoire was sequenced with immunoSEQ multiplex PCR; TCRdb's copy has only in-frame clones and lacks some. The table lists around 300,000 clones, just over 70% of them singletons, with under 3% in the top ten. Material for sequencing was PBMCs. Receptors were obtained from a female donor in good health and CMV-seronegative.

This clone was counted once. V usage is TRBV6-1 and J usage is TRBJ1-5; a possible D gene is TRBD1 (5 bases). V was shortened by 5 bases and J by 7 bases, with 15 bases between the two germline ends. Germline lookup yields CDR1 MNHNS and CDR2 SASEGT. This CDR3 comprises 14 residues. CDR3 loop: CASSPDPGGQPQHF. The CDR3 DNA sequence: TGTGCCAGCAGTCCAGACCCCGGGGGGCAGCCCCAGCATTTT.

The chain has TRBV7-2 and TRBJ2-7; a weak D match, TRBD2 (6 bases). The CDR3 is 15 residues long. The V end lost 1 base, the J end lost 6 bases, and 16 bases lay between the germline ends. Germline CDR1 reads SGHTA; CDR2 reads FQGNSA. The CDR3 loop reads CASSLVRARESEQYF. In DNA form, the CDR3 reads TGTGCCAGCAGCTTAGTACGGGCTCGGGAGAGCGAGCAGTACTTC.

V is TRBV10-3 and J is TRBJ2-1, with 14 bases identical to TRBD2. CDR1 ENHRY and CDR2 SYGVKD come from the germline V gene. J lost 13 bases, V lost 2 bases, and 7 bases had no gene match. The CDR3 covers 15 residues. The CDR3 sequence is CAISEIGTSGSAQFF. CDR3 nucleotide sequence: TGTGCCATCAGTGAGATTGGGACTAGCGGGAGTGCCCAGTTCTTC.

The chain joins TRBV5-1 to TRBJ2-7; D may be TRBD1 (5 bases). This CDR3 has 13 amino acids. V gave up 2 bases and J gave up 6 bases, with 12 bases separating them. Germline V gene lookup returns CDR1 SGHRS and CDR2 YFSETQ. CDR3 sequence: CASSFLGAPEQYF. CDR3 coding DNA: TGCGCCAGCAGCTTTTTAGGGGCGCCCGAGCAGTACTTC.

The V gene is TRBV10-2, the J gene TRBJ1-5; a weak D match, TRBD1 (5 bases). V was pared by 2 bases and J by 7 bases, with 6 bases between. In germline, CDR1 is WSHSY, CDR2 SAAADI. The CDR3 contains 12 residues. The CDR3 spells CASSEPGQPQHF. The DNA for the CDR3 is TGCGCCAGCAGTGAGCCAGGGCAGCCCCAGCATTTT.

The chain combines TRBV7-9 with TRBJ2-3; D is possibly TRBD2 (7 bases). Deletions cut 11 bases from V and 0 bases from J, with 12 bases between. CDR1 and CDR2 (germline): SEHNR, FQNEAQ (reference sequence). CDR3 length: 13 residues. The CDR3 DNA sequence: TGTGCCGGGGGGGCAGGGAGCACAGATACGCAGTATTTT. This sequence encodes CAGGAGSTDTQYF.

This clone has more than one count but fewer than ten. The rearrangement joins TRBV27 to TRBJ2-7; 10 positions match TRBD1. V trimming: 7 bases; J trimming: 2 bases; junction bases outside the gene matches: 5. The CDR3 covers 14 residues. Germline V gene data show CDR1 as MNHEY and CDR2 as SMNVEV (reference sequence). CDR3 region: CASTGTGATYEQYF. The CDR3 nucleotides read TGTGCCAGCACCGGGACAGGGGCTACCTACGAGCAGTACTTC.

The J gene is TRBJ2-7, the V gene TRBV15, with TRBD2 identical over 7 bases. The CDR3 totals 15 residues. With V trimmed by 3 bases and J by 3 bases, 8 bases remained unmatched. Germline V gene lookup returns CDR1 LNHNV and CDR2 YYDKDF (reference sequence). The CDR3 bases are TGTGCCACCAGCAGGCTGCTCACTAGCGTCTACGAGCAGTACTTC. Residues: CATSRLLTSVYEQYF.

Of note for this clone: A read error may produce the germline difference seen at one junction end. The genes are TRBV7-2 and TRBJ2-1, with 9 bases lining up with TRBD2. The length of the CDR3 is 14 residues. Germline lookup yields CDR1 SGHTA and CDR2 FQGNSA. The CDR3 region is CASRLAGAGLEQFF. The CDR3 bases are TGTGCCAGCAGGTTAGCGGGAGCGGGGTTAGAGCAGTTCTTC.

This chain joins TRBV28 and TRBJ2-7; D is ambiguous. Germline CDR1 is MDHEN and CDR2 is SYDVKM. The CDR3 totals 12 residues. Between the trimmed V and J ends, which lost 2 bases and 1 base, there was a span of 3 bases. CDR3 in amino acids: CASSLQSYEQYF. CDR3 DNA: TGTGCCAGCAGTTTACAGTCCTACGAGCAGTACTTC.

The chain employs TRBV11-2 and TRBJ1-2; D is unresolved. The CDR3 has 15 amino acids. V gave up 3 bases and J gave up 0 bases, with 11 bases separating them. Germline values: CDR1 SGHAT, CDR2 FQNNGV. The chain's CDR3 is CASSLDVRSNYGYTF. The CDR3 bases are TGTGCCAGCAGCTTGGATGTCAGGTCTAACTATGGCTACACCTTC.

The J gene is TRBJ2-2, the V gene TRBV5-1, with TRBD2 identical over 7 bases. Trimming at V came to 1 base and at J to 5 bases, leaving 5 bases not matched to a gene. Germline CDR1 and CDR2: SGHRS and YFSETQ. CDR3 length equals 15 residues. The CDR3 DNA reads TGCGCCAGCAGCTTGTTGGGACTAACTACCGGGGAGCTGTTTTTT. Translation: CASSLLGLTTGELFF.

The CDR3: CASSVDSSGSLNEQYF. CDR3 bases: TGTGCCAGCAGCGTAGATTCTAGCGGGAGTCTGAACGAGCAGTACTTC. V is TRBV9 and J is TRBJ2-7, with TRBD2 matching over 10 bases. This CDR3 region has 16 residues. Germline assignment: CDR1 SGDLS and CDR2 YYNGEE. V dropped 0 bases and J dropped 5; count of bases not matched to a gene: 8.

The V gene is TRBV4-1, the J gene TRBJ2-3; TRBD2 is a possible D gene (5 bases). V was cut by 0 bases and J by 0 bases, with 7 bases left in between. The CDR3 is made up of 15 amino acids. Germline V gene lookup returns CDR1 MGHRA and CDR2 YSYEKL. CDR3 nucleotides: TGCGCCAGCAGCCAAGAAAGGACTAGCACAGATACGCAGTATTTT. Its translation: CASSQERTSTDTQYF.

The rearrangement links TRBV11-3 to TRBJ2-7, with TRBD1 as a possible D gene (5 bases). CDR1 and CDR2 from the germline V gene are SGHNT and YENEEA. The V gene lost 5 bases and the J gene lost 3 bases, with 17 bases spanning the gap. This CDR3 is 15 amino acids long. The DNA of the CDR3 is TGTGCCAGCAGCCAGCTGGCAGGGCCGATCTACGAGCAGTACTTC. Its protein is CASSQLAGPIYEQYF.

This clone was picked up a small number of times. This rearrangement joins TRBV28 to TRBJ2-7, with TRBD2 matching over 9 bases. Germline V gene sequence: CDR1 MDHEN, CDR2 SYDVKM. Trimming removed 5 bases from V and 2 bases from J; junction bases left unmatched: 4. This CDR3 has 14 residues. CDR3 in amino acids: CASSPSGIAYEQYF. The CDR3 nucleotides are TGTGCCAGCAGTCCTAGCGGGATTGCCTACGAGCAGTACTTC.

The CDR3 nucleotides are TGTGCCAGCAGCCAGGCCGGGGGGGGCAATCAGCCCCAGCATTTT. Its protein product is CASSQAGGGNQPQHF. V is TRBV25-1 and J is TRBJ1-5; the D gene is possibly TRBD1 (5 bases). V was cut by 6 bases and J by 2 bases, with 14 bases left in between. The germline CDR1 and CDR2 sequences are MGHDK and SYGVNS. The CDR3 loop spans 15 amino acids. The complete variable domain, with remaining parts taken from reference TRBV25-1 and TRBJ1-5, reads EADIYQTPRYLVIGTGKKITLECSQTMGHDKMYWYQQDPGMELHLIHYSYGVNSTEKGDLSSESTVSRIRTEHFPLTLESARPSHTSQYLCASSQAGGGNQPQHFGDGTRLSIL.

This clone was observed once. The chain joins TRBV25-1 to TRBJ2-2; D is uncertain. Germline CDR1 and CDR2: MGHDK and SYGVNS. CDR3 length: 11 residues. V gave up 4 bases and J gave up 8 bases, with 5 bases separating them. The CDR3 sequence is CASSVGGELFF. Written as DNA, the CDR3 is TGTGCCAGCAGTGTCGGGGGGGAGCTGTTTTTT.

CDR3 protein: CASSSGLAGAGTDTQYF. The CDR3 nucleotides are TGTGCCAGCAGCTCGGGACTAGCGGGAGCGGGCACAGATACGCAGTATTTT. This chain uses TRBV7-6 with TRBJ2-3; the match to TRBD2 covers 14 bases. The CDR3 has 17 residues. Per germline, CDR1 SGHVS and CDR2 FNYEAQ. The ends lost 4 bases at V and 1 base at J; junction bases unmatched: 4.

V usage is TRBV6-5 and J usage is TRBJ2-7, with D possibly matching TRBD1 (7 bases). CDR1 and CDR2 (germline): MNHEY, SVGAGI. The CDR3 totals 15 residues. V shed 2 bases and J shed 2 bases, with 13 bases lying between them. In nucleotides, the CDR3 is TGTGCCAGCAGTTACACCCAGGGGGGTACCTACGAGCAGTACTTC. Amino acids: CASSYTQGGTYEQYF.